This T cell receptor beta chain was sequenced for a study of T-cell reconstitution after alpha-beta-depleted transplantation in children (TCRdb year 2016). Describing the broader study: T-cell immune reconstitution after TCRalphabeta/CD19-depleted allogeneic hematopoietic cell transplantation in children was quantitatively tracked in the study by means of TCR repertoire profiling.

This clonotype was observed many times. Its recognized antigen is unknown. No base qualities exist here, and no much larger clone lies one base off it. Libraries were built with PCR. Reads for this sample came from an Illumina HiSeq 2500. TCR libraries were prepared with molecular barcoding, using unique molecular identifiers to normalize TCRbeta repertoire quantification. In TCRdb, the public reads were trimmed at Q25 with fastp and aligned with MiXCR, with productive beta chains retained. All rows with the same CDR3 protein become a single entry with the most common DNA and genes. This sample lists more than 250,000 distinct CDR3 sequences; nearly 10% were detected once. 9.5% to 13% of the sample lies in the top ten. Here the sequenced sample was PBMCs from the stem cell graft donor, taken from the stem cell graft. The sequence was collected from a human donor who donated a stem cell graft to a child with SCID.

The DNA is TGTGCCAGCAGCTTAACGGGAAACACCGGGGAGCTGTTTTTT. The resulting protein is CASSLTGNTGELFF. The chain is assembled from TRBV7-3 and TRBJ2-2, with an unclear D gene assignment. The junction shows trimming of 0 bases on V and 2 bases on J, plus 4 bases between the germline ends. There are 14 amino acids in the CDR3, from cysteine to phenylalanine inclusive. Just the 42-base CDR3 DNA is kept, in frame starting at base 1. According to the germline V gene, CDR1 reads SGHTA and CDR2 reads FQGTGA.